The rows below give T cell receptor beta chains drawn from one sample of a study of T cell changes during pregnancy in multiple sclerosis. The method was immunoSEQ multiplex PCR; TCRdb's version includes in-frame clones alone and lacks a portion of them. The table has about 52,000 clones, roughly nine tenths seen once; the top ten hold more than 0.3%. Sequenced here: CD4+ T cells from peripheral blood mononuclear cells, sampled before pregnancy. The receptors come from a female donor with multiple sclerosis, enrolled in a pregnancy study. Each CDR3 is given with its conserved first and last residue. The D gene is left open where the match is weak. Size is stated for part of the rows, as once, few or many counts, or as a class when the clone is expanded.

v_gene: TRBV5-4
d_gene: TRBD2
j_gene: TRBJ2-7
abundance: .
CDR3nt: TGTGCCAGCAGCCCAGCCGCCGCGGGAGGGCCCTACGAGCAGTACTTC
CDR3aa: CASSPAAAGGPYEQYF

v_gene: TRBV7-9
d_gene: TRBD1
j_gene: TRBJ1-2
abundance: .
CDR3nt: TGTGCCAGCAGCTTGGGGACAGGGCACTATGGCTACACCTTC
CDR3aa: CASSLGTGHYGYTF

v_gene: TRBV15
d_gene: TRBD2
j_gene: TRBJ2-7
abundance: few
CDR3nt: TGTGCCACCAGCAGGACGAGAGGGACTAGCGGGAGCTACGAGCAGTACTTC
CDR3aa: CATSRTRGTSGSYEQYF

v_gene: TRBV11-2
d_gene: TRBD2
j_gene: TRBJ2-3
abundance: .
CDR3nt: TGTGCCAGCAGCTTGACTAGCTCCTTGGCAGATACGCAGTATTTT
CDR3aa: CASSLTSSLADTQYF

v_gene: TRBV19
d_gene: TRBD2
j_gene: TRBJ2-2
abundance: .
CDR3nt: TGTGCCAGTAGGCTGCTGGGACTAGAAAACACCGGGGAGCTGTTTTTT
CDR3aa: CASRLLGLENTGELFF

v_gene: TRBV5-4
d_gene: TRBD2
j_gene: TRBJ2-1
abundance: .
CDR3nt: TGTGCCAGCAGCTTGGGGGGCGGGAGCAGAAATGAGCAGTTCTTC
CDR3aa: CASSLGGGSRNEQFF

v_gene: TRBV27
d_gene: TRBD2
j_gene: TRBJ2-3
abundance: .
CDR3nt: TGTGCCAGCAGCCTAGCGGGAGGGTTGAGAGATACGCAGTATTTT
CDR3aa: CASSLAGGLRDTQYF

v_gene: TRBV30
d_gene: TRBD2
j_gene: TRBJ2-7
abundance: once
CDR3nt: TGTGCCTGGAGGGGACTAGCGTCTTACGAGCAGTACTTC
CDR3aa: CAWRGLASYEQYF

v_gene: TRBV5-6
d_gene: .
j_gene: TRBJ2-7
abundance: .
CDR3nt: TGTGCCAGCAGCCACCCCCCATACAGCCCAGCCTACGAGCAGTACTTC
CDR3aa: CASSHPPYSPAYEQYF

v_gene: TRBV19
d_gene: .
j_gene: TRBJ1-1
abundance: .
CDR3nt: TGTGCCAGTCGTCGAGGGGGCACTGAAGCTTTCTTT
CDR3aa: CASRRGGTEAFF

v_gene: TRBV14
d_gene: TRBD1
j_gene: TRBJ2-6
abundance: .
CDR3nt: TGTGCCAGCAGCCAAGGGGGACAGTCTGGGGCCAACGTCCTGACTTTC
CDR3aa: CASSQGGQSGANVLTF

v_gene: TRBV10-3
d_gene: TRBD1
j_gene: TRBJ1-2
abundance: .
CDR3nt: TGTGCCATCAGTGACCCAGGACAGGCTACGGGGGGCTACACCTTC
CDR3aa: CAISDPGQATGGYTF

v_gene: TRBV9
d_gene: TRBD1
j_gene: TRBJ1-2
abundance: once
CDR3nt: TGTGCCAGCAGCGTGGCACAGGGGGCGCGGGGCTACACCTTC
CDR3aa: CASSVAQGARGYTF

v_gene: TRBV4-1
d_gene: TRBD1
j_gene: TRBJ1-1
abundance: .
CDR3nt: TGCGCCAGCAGCCAAGGCAGGGGGCGCATGAGGACTGAAGCTTTCTTT
CDR3aa: CASSQGRGRMRTEAFF

v_gene: TRBV30
d_gene: .
j_gene: TRBJ1-3
abundance: .
CDR3nt: TGTGCCTGCACAAACTCTGGAAACACCATATATTTT
CDR3aa: CACTNSGNTIYF

v_gene: TRBV28
d_gene: .
j_gene: TRBJ1-5
abundance: .
CDR3nt: TGTGCCAGCAGTTTCCAGCGGAGTCAGCCCCAGCATTTT
CDR3aa: CASSFQRSQPQHF

v_gene: TRBV2
d_gene: .
j_gene: TRBJ1-2
abundance: .
CDR3nt: TGTGCCAGCAGTGCCGAAACGAGGGGGAACTATGGCTACACCTTC
CDR3aa: CASSAETRGNYGYTF

v_gene: TRBV12-5
d_gene: TRBD1
j_gene: TRBJ1-2
abundance: .
CDR3nt: TGTGCTAGTGGTTTAGTTAACGGACAGGGGGTTTGGCTGTATGGCTACACCTTC
CDR3aa: CASGLVNGQGVWLYGYTF

v_gene: TRBV5-1
d_gene: .
j_gene: TRBJ2-2
abundance: .
CDR3nt: TGCGCCAGCAGAGAGTCCGGTTACGGGGAGCTGTTTTTT
CDR3aa: CASRESGYGELFF

v_gene: TRBV6-4
d_gene: .
j_gene: TRBJ1-1
abundance: .
CDR3nt: TGTCCTACGCGAGGAGCTTTCTTT
CDR3aa: CPTRGAFF

v_gene: TRBV7-8
d_gene: .
j_gene: TRBJ1-1
abundance: once
CDR3nt: TGTGCCAGCAGCGCTATGACTTTGAACACTGAAGCTTTCTTT
CDR3aa: CASSAMTLNTEAFF

v_gene: TRBV7-9
d_gene: .
j_gene: TRBJ2-7
abundance: once
CDR3nt: TGTGCCAGCAGCACCAGCGGAGCTGGAGGATACGAGCAGTACTTC
CDR3aa: CASSTSGAGGYEQYF

v_gene: TRBV7-9
d_gene: .
j_gene: TRBJ1-3
abundance: .
CDR3nt: TGTGCCAGCAGCTCTCCAACAGGGTCCTACTCTGGAAACACCATATATTTT
CDR3aa: CASSSPTGSYSGNTIYF

v_gene: TRBV9
d_gene: .
j_gene: TRBJ1-1
abundance: .
CDR3nt: TGTGCCAGCAGCGTAGAGGCAGGGAACACTGAAGCTTTCTTT
CDR3aa: CASSVEAGNTEAFF

v_gene: TRBV9
d_gene: TRBD1
j_gene: TRBJ2-7
abundance: .
CDR3nt: TGTGCCAGCAGCCCACAACCGCAGGGGGTCGGCTCCTACGAGCAGTACTTC
CDR3aa: CASSPQPQGVGSYEQYF

v_gene: TRBV7-9
d_gene: TRBD1
j_gene: TRBJ1-5
abundance: once
CDR3nt: TGTGCCAGCAGCTTCGGAGACAGGGGTAATCAGCCCCAGCATTTT
CDR3aa: CASSFGDRGNQPQHF

v_gene: TRBV7-2
d_gene: .
j_gene: TRBJ2-4
abundance: .
CDR3nt: TGTGCCAGCAGCTCGACGTCGAGTTACAGCCACCCGTACTTC
CDR3aa: CASSSTSSYSHPYF

v_gene: TRBV30
d_gene: TRBD1
j_gene: TRBJ2-1
abundance: .
CDR3nt: TGTGCCTGGAAGGGACAGGGGGCCTACAATGAGCAGTTCTTC
CDR3aa: CAWKGQGAYNEQFF

v_gene: TRBV9
d_gene: .
j_gene: TRBJ2-1
abundance: .
CDR3nt: TGTGCCAGCAGCTTCAGGGGGAGGATGATCGATGAGCAGTTCTTC
CDR3aa: CASSFRGRMIDEQFF

v_gene: TRBV7-2
d_gene: .
j_gene: TRBJ2-3
abundance: once
CDR3nt: TGTGCCAGCGGCGCGGGGGATACGCAGTATTTT
CDR3aa: CASGAGDTQYF

v_gene: TRBV7-2
d_gene: TRBD2
j_gene: TRBJ2-3
abundance: .
CDR3nt: TGTGCCAGCAGGGGACTAGCCGATACGCAGTATTTT
CDR3aa: CASRGLADTQYF

v_gene: TRBV5-6
d_gene: .
j_gene: TRBJ2-7
abundance: few
CDR3nt: TGTGCCAGCAGCTTCCAGGCCTACGAGCAGTACTTC
CDR3aa: CASSFQAYEQYF

v_gene: TRBV4-1
d_gene: .
j_gene: TRBJ1-2
abundance: .
CDR3nt: TGCGCCAGCAGCCTAGGGGGTAAAATCTATGGCTACACCTTC
CDR3aa: CASSLGGKIYGYTF

v_gene: TRBV25-1
d_gene: TRBD1
j_gene: TRBJ2-3
abundance: .
CDR3nt: TGTGCCAGCAGCGGATCGGGACAGCTAAGCACAGATACGCAGTATTTT
CDR3aa: CASSGSGQLSTDTQYF

v_gene: TRBV29-1
d_gene: TRBD1
j_gene: TRBJ1-2
abundance: .
CDR3nt: TGCAGCGCTCAGGGGGCGCGAGGCTACACCTTC
CDR3aa: CSAQGARGYTF

v_gene: TRBV19
d_gene: TRBD1
j_gene: TRBJ2-7
abundance: .
CDR3nt: TGTGCCAGTAGTCTTAGGACAGGCCGCTACGAGCAGTACTTC
CDR3aa: CASSLRTGRYEQYF

v_gene: TRBV6-1
d_gene: TRBD1
j_gene: TRBJ1-5
abundance: .
CDR3nt: TGTGCCAGCAGTGCTCGAAAAGACAGGGTCCCTCAGCCCCAGCATTTT
CDR3aa: CASSARKDRVPQPQHF

v_gene: TRBV6-5
d_gene: .
j_gene: TRBJ2-7
abundance: .
CDR3nt: TGTGCCAGCAGTTTGAGAGGGTCGGAAGATTACGAGCAGTACTTC
CDR3aa: CASSLRGSEDYEQYF

v_gene: TRBV25-1
d_gene: .
j_gene: TRBJ1-2
abundance: .
CDR3nt: TGTGCCAGCAGAAACCCGGGCTATGGCTACACCTTC
CDR3aa: CASRNPGYGYTF

v_gene: TRBV5-5
d_gene: .
j_gene: TRBJ2-1
abundance: once
CDR3nt: TGTGCCAGCAGCTTGGTGGGGAGTAGTGAGCAGTTCTTC
CDR3aa: CASSLVGSSEQFF

v_gene: TRBV19
d_gene: TRBD2
j_gene: TRBJ2-1
abundance: .
CDR3nt: TGTGCCAGTAAGGGGGGCGGGAGGGCCGGTTCCTACAATGAGCAGTTCTTC
CDR3aa: CASKGGGRAGSYNEQFF

v_gene: TRBV5-1
d_gene: .
j_gene: TRBJ2-7
abundance: .
CDR3nt: TGCGCCAGCAGCGCCCTTTCGGGGGAGCAGTACTTC
CDR3aa: CASSALSGEQYF